A single sample gave rise to the 8 T cell receptor beta chains below, sequenced in a study of PD-1 blockade in classical Hodgkin lymphoma. Time point here: cycle 4 day 1 (C4D1), after five to seven weeks of nivolumab. Exposure to brentuximab vedotin varied, and each patient had relapsed following autologous stem cell transplantation. Profiled with immunoSEQ multiplex PCR; TCRdb holds only in-frame clones, not every one. There are approximately 19,000 clones in the sample; more than 65% occur only once, and 20% lies in the top ten. Here the sequenced sample was peripheral blood mononuclear cells (PBMCs), taken before the fourth cycle of nivolumab. The receptors stem from a human donor with classical Hodgkin lymphoma.

Here the CDR3 DNA reads TGTGCCAGTAGTATTGTTGGGGTCACTGAAGCTTTCTTT. Translation gives CASSIVGVTEAFF. This sequence joins TRBV19 and TRBJ1-1; D is undetermined. Trimming shortened V by 3 bases and J by 4 bases, and 9 bases separated the two germline ends. Germline lookup yields CDR1 LNHDA and CDR2 SQIVND (reference sequence). The CDR3 length is 13 residues.

V is TRBV5-1 and J is TRBJ1-1, with a tentative D call TRBD1 (5 bases). This CDR3 spans 13 amino acids. Germline values: CDR1 SGHRS, CDR2 YFSETQ. V lost 4 bases and J lost 8, with 15 bases in between. CDR3 amino acids: CASSPGTQGEAFF. Here the CDR3 DNA reads TGCGCCAGCAGCCCCGGGACCCAAGGAGAAGCTTTCTTT.

The CDR3: CASSPKPGGLPYEQYV. CDR3 DNA: TGTGCCAGCAGTCCCAAGCCAGGGGGGCTCCCCTACGAGCAGTACGTC. This chain uses TRBV11-3 with TRBJ2-7; tentative D call: TRBD1 (7 bases). The length of the CDR3 is 16 residues. Trimming took off 6 bases at V and 2 bases at J, with 20 bases between the two ends. Germline CDR1 is SGHNT and CDR2 is YENEEA.

The chain uses TRBV10-2 and TRBJ2-5, with 8 bases aligning to TRBD2. Trimming took 3 bases from V and 4 from J; bases not matched to a gene: 10. Germline lookup yields CDR1 WSHSY and CDR2 SAAADI. This CDR3 spans 16 amino acids. In DNA form, the CDR3 reads TGCGCCAGCAGTGACCGGGGGGGGAGTGGACGAGAGACCCAGTACTTC. Translation: CASSDRGGSGRETQYF.

This clone was picked up a small number of times. The rearrangement links TRBV7-3 to TRBJ1-6; D perhaps matches TRBD1 (5 bases). The CDR3 runs to 14 residues. Deletions cut 5 bases from V and 7 bases from J, with 12 bases between. Per germline, CDR1 SGHTA and CDR2 FQGTGA. The CDR3 loop reads CASSPGTANSPLHF. CDR3 DNA sequence: TGTGCCAGCAGCCCCGGGACGGCGAATTCACCCCTCCACTTT.

The chain combines TRBV27 with TRBJ1-1; perhaps TRBD1 as D (5 bases). The V end lost 0 bases, the J end lost 3 bases, and 14 bases lay between the germline ends. Germline CDR1 and CDR2: MNHEY and SMNVEV (reference sequence). This CDR3 contains 16 residues. For the CDR3, the DNA is TGTGCCAGCAGTTTATCGGTCTCGGGGCGGTACACTGAAGCTTTCTTT. It is translated as CASSLSVSGRYTEAFF.

In DNA, the CDR3 is TGTGCCAGCAGCTTAGAGAGGGGGCACGAGCAGTACGTC. This translates into CASSLERGHEQYV. This rearrangement joins TRBV7-2 to TRBJ2-7, with 7 positions matching TRBD1. In germline, CDR1 is SGHTA, CDR2 FQGNSA. After removal of 1 base from V and 5 bases from J, the junction contained 2 bases not matched to a gene. This CDR3 contains 13 residues.

This chain links TRBV5-6 with TRBJ1-2, with 10 nucleotides matching TRBD1. Germline CDR1 reads SGHDT; CDR2 reads YYEEEE. Trimming at V came to 4 bases and at J to 2 bases, leaving 8 bases not matched to a gene. The CDR3 sequence is 16 residues long. CDR3 sequence reads: CASSTGTGVVNYGYTF. DNA of the CDR3: TGTGCCAGCAGCACCGGGACAGGGGTCGTAAACTATGGCTACACCTTC. Combining the CDR3 with reference TRBV5-6 and TRBJ1-2 gives the whole variable domain DAGVTQSPTHLIKTRGQQVTLRCSPKSGHDTVSWYQQALGQGPQFIFQYYEEEERQRGNFPDRFSGHQFPNYSSELNVNALLLGDSALYLCASSTGTGVVNYGYTFGSGTRLTVV.